This T cell receptor (beta chain) emerged from a study of blood T cell repertoires in COVID-19. In the study overall: COVID-19 samples from acute and convalescent phases originated in the United States, Italy and Spain.

Produced via immunoSEQ multiplex PCR; TCRdb's table is partial and in-frame only. Here the sample spans roughly 200,000 clones, 85% to 90% being singletons. The TCR originated in a man aged 60 to 69 who had recovered from COVID-19. Sequencing was performed on peripheral blood.

CDR3 region: CASKTSGSPTQFF. For the CDR3, the DNA is TGTGCCAGCAAAACTAGCGGGAGTCCTACGCAGTTCTTC. V and J are TRBV27 and TRBJ2-1; 11 nucleotides line up with TRBD2. Germline values: CDR1 MNHEY, CDR2 SMNVEV (reference sequence). Trimming cost V 7 bases and J 12 bases; bases outside gene matches: 8. The CDR3 is made up of 13 amino acids.